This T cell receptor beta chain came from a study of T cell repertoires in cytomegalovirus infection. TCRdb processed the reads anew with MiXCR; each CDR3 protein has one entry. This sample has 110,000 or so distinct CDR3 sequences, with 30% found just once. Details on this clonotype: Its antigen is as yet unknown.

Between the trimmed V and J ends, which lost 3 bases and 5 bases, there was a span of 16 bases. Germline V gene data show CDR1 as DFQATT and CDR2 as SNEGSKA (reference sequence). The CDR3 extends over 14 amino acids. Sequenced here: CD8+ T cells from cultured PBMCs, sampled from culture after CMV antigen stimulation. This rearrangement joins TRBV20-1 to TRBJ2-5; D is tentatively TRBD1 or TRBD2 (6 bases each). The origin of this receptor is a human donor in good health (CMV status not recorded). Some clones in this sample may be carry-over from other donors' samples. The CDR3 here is CSASGWGAAETQYF. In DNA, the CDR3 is TGCAGTGCTAGCGGCTGGGGGGCGGCGGAGACCCAGTACTTC.